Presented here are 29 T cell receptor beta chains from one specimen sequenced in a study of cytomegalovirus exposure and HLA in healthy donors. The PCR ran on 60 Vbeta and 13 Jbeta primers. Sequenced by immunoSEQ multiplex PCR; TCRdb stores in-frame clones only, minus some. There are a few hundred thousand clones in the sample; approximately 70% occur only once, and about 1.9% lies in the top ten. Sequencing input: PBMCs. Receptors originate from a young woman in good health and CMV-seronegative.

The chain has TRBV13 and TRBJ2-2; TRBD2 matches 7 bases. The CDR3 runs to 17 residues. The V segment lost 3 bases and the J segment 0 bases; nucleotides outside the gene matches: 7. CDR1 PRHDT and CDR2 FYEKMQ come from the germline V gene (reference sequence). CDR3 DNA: TGTGCCAGCAGCTTCCAACAGCGGGATCCGAACACCGGGGAGCTGTTTTTT. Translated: CASSFQQRDPNTGELFF. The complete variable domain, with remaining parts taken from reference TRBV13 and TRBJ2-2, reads AAGVIQSPRHLIKEKRETATLKCYPIPRHDTVYWYQQGPGQDPQFLISFYEKMQSDKGSIPDRFSAQQFSDYHSELNMSSLELGDSALYFCASSFQQRDPNTGELFFGEGSRLTVL.

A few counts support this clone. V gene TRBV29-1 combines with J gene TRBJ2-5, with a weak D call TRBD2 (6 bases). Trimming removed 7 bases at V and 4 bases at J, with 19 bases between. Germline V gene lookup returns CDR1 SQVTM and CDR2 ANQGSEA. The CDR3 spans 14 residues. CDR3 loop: CSGNSGTLGETQYF. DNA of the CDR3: TGCAGCGGGAATTCCGGGACTCTTGGAGAGACCCAGTACTTC.

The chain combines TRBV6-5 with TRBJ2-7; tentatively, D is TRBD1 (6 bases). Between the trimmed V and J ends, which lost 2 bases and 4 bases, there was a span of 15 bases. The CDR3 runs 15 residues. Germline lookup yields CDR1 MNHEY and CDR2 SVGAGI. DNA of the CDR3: TGTGCCAGCAGTTACCAACAGGGTATCGGATACGAGCAGTACTTC. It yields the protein CASSYQQGIGYEQYF.

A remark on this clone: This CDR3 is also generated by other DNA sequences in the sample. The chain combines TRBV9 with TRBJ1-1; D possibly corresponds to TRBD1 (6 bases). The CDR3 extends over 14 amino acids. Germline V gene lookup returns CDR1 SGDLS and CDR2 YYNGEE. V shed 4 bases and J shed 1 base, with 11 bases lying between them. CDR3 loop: CASSSGQKNTEAFF. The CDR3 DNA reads TGTGCCAGCAGCTCAGGACAGAAGAACACTGAAGCTTTCTTT.

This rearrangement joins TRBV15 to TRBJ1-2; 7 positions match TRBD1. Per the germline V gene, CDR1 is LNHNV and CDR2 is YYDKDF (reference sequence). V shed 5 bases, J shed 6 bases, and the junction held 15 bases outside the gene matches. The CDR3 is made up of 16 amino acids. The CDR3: CATSLTLQQGLDGYTF. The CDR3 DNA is TGTGCCACCAGCCTCACCCTACAACAGGGGCTGGATGGCTACACCTTC.

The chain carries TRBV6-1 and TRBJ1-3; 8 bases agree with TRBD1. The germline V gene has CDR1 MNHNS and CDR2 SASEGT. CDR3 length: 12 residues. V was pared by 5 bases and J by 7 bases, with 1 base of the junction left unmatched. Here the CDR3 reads CASSQGANTIYF. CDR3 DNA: TGTGCCAGCAGTCAGGGGGCCAACACCATATATTTT.

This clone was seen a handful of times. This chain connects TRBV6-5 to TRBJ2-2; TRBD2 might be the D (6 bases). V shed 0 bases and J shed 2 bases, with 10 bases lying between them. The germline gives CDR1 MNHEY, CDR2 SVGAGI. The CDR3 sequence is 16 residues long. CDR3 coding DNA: TGTGCCAGCAGTTACTCCCCGGGAGTAAACACCGGGGAGCTGTTTTTT. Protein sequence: CASSYSPGVNTGELFF.

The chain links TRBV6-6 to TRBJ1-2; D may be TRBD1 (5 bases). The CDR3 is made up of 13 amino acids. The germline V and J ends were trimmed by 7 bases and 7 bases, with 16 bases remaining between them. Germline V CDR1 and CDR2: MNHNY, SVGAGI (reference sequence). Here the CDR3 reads CASTLGRGGGYTF. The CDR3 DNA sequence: TGTGCCAGCACCCTTGGGAGGGGTGGTGGCTACACCTTC.

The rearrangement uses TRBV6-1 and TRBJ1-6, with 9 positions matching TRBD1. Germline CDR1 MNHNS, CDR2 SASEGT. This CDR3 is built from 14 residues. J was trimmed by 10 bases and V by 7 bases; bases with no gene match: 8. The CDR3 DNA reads TGTGCCAGCACGCCCGGGACAGGGTTCTCACCCCTCCACTTT. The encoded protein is CASTPGTGFSPLHF.

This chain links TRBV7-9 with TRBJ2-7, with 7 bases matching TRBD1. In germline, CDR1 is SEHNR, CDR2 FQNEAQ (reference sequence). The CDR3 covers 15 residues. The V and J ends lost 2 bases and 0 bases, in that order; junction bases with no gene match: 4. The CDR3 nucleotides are TGTGCCAGCAGCTTAAAGGGACAGTACTCCTACGAGCAGTACTTC. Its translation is CASSLKGQYSYEQYF.

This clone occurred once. CDR3 in DNA: TGCGCCAGCAGCCAAGATGGGTTGGCAGGGGGCTCTGAGCAGTTCTTC. The encoded protein is CASSQDGLAGGSEQFF. This sequence joins TRBV4-1 and TRBJ2-1; 8 bases are shared with TRBD1. The CDR3 runs 16 residues. Looked up from germline, CDR1 is MGHRA and CDR2 is YSYEKL. The ends lost 0 bases at V and 9 bases at J; junction bases unmatched: 10.

This CDR3 reads CASSLDRDNEQFF. CDR3 DNA: TGTGCCAGCAGCTTGGACAGGGACAATGAGCAGTTCTTC. The chain links TRBV11-2 to TRBJ2-1; 8 bases are a match to TRBD1. The CDR3 extends over 13 amino acids. V dropped 3 bases and J dropped 5; count of bases not matched to a gene: 0. Looked up from germline, CDR1 is SGHAT and CDR2 is FQNNGV.

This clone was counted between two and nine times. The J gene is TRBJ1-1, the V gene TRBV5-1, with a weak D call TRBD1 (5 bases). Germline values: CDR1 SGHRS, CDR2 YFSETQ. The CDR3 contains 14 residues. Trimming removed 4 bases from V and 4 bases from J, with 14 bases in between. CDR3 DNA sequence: TGCGCCAGCAGCGGGGGACTCCGGGGCACTGAAGCTTTCTTT. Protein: CASSGGLRGTEAFF.

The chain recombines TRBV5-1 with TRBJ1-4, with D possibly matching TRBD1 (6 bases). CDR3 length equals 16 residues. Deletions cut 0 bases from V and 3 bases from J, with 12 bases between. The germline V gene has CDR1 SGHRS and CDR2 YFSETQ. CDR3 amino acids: CASSLERGGANEKLFF. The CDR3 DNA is TGCGCCAGCAGCTTGGAAAGGGGGGGAGCTAATGAAAAACTGTTTTTT.

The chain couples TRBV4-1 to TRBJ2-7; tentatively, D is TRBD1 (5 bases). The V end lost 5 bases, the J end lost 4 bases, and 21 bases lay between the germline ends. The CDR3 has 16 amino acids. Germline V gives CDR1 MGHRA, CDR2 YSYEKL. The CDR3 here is CASSKTSQRGAYEQYF. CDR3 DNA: TGCGCCAGCAGCAAAACATCCCAAAGGGGCGCGTACGAGCAGTACTTC.

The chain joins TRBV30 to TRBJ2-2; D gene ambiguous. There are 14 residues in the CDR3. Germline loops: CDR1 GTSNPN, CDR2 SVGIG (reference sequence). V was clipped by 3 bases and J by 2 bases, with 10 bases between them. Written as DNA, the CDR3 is TGTGCCTGGAGCGCGTCTTCTAACACCGGGGAGCTGTTTTTT. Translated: CAWSASSNTGELFF.

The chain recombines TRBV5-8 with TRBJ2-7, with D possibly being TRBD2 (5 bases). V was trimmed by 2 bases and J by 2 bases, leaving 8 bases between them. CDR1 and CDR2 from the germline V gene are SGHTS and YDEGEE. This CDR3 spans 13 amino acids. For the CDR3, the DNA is TGTGCCAGCAGCTTCTCTAGCCCCTACGAGCAGTACTTC. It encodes CASSFSSPYEQYF.

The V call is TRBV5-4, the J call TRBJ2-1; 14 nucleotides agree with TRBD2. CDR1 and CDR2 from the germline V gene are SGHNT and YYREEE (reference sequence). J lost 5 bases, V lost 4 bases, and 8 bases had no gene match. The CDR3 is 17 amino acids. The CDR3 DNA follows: TGTGCCAGCAGCGCCCGCCGACTAGCGGGAGGGAACAATGAGCAGTTCTTC. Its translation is CASSARRLAGGNNEQFF.

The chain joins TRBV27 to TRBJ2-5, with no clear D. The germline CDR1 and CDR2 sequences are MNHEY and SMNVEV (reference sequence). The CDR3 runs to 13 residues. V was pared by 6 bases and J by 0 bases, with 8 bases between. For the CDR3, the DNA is TGTGCCAGCAGGGCCGTGAACCAAGAGACCCAGTACTTC. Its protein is CASRAVNQETQYF.

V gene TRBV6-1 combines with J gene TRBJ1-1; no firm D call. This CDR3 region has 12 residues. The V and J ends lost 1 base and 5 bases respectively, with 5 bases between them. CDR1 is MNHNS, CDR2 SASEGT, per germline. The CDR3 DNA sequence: TGTGCCAGCAGTGAAGGAGGGACTGAAGCTTTCTTT. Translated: CASSEGGTEAFF.

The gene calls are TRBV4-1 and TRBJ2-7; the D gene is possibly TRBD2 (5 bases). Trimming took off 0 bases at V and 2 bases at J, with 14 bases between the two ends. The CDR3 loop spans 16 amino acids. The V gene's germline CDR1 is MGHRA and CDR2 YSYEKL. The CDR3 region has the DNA TGCGCCAGCAGCCAAGAATTAGGGAGCGTGGCCTACGAGCAGTACTTC. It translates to CASSQELGSVAYEQYF.

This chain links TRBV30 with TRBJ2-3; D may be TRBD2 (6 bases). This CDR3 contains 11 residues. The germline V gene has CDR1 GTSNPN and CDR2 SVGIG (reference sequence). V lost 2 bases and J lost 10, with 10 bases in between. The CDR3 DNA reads TGTGCCTGGAGTTCCCCGGGGGCGCAGTATTTT. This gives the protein CAWSSPGAQYF.

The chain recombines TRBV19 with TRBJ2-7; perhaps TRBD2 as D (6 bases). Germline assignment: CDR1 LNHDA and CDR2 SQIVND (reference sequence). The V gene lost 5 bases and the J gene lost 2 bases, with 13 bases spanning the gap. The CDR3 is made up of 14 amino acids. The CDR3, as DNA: TGTGCCAGTAGTGTCCGGGACTCAGCCTACGAGCAGTACTTC. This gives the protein CASSVRDSAYEQYF.

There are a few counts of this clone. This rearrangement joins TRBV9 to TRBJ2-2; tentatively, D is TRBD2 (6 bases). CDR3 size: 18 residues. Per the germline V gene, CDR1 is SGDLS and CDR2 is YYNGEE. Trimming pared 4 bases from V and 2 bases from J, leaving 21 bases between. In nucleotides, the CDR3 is TGTGCCAGCAGCCTACTAACGGGGGATCAGCAAAACACCGGGGAGCTGTTTTTT. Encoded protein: CASSLLTGDQQNTGELFF.

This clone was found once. The CDR3 nucleotides read TGTGCCATCTCCCCCCCGGGGGGCACAGATACGCAGTATTTT. Translated: CAISPPGGTDTQYF. The V and J genes are TRBV11-3 and TRBJ2-3; D may be TRBD2 (6 bases). The length of the CDR3 is 14 residues. Germline values: CDR1 SGHNT, CDR2 YENEEA. Trimming removed 10 bases from V and 1 base from J, with 15 bases in between.

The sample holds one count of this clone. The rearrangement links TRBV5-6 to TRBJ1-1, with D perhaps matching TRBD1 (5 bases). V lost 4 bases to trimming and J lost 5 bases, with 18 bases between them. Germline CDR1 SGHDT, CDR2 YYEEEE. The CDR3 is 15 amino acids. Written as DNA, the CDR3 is TGTGCCAGCAGCCTGGGGACTCCGCGAGGGACTGAAGCTTTCTTT. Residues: CASSLGTPRGTEAFF.

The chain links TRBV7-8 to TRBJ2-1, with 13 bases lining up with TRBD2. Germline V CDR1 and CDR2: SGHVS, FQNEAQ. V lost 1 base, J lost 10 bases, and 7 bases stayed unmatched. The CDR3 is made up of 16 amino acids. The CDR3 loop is CASSLGTSGGAREQFF. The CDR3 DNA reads TGTGCCAGCAGCTTAGGAACTAGCGGGGGGGCGAGGGAGCAGTTCTTC.

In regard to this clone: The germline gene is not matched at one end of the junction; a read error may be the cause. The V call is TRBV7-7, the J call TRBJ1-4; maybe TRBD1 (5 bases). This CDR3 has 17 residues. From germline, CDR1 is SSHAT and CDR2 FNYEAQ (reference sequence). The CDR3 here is CASSLSIVQAVREKLFF. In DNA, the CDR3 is TGTGCTAGCAGCTTATCTATCGTACAGGCCGTTAGGGAAAAACTGTTTTTT.

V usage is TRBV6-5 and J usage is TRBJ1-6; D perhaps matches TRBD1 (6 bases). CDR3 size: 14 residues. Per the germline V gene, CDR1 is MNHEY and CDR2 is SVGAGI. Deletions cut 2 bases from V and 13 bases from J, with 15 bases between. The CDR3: CASSYVGTGSPLHF. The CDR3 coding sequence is TGTGCCAGCAGTTACGTGGGAACAGGGTCTCCCCTCCACTTT.